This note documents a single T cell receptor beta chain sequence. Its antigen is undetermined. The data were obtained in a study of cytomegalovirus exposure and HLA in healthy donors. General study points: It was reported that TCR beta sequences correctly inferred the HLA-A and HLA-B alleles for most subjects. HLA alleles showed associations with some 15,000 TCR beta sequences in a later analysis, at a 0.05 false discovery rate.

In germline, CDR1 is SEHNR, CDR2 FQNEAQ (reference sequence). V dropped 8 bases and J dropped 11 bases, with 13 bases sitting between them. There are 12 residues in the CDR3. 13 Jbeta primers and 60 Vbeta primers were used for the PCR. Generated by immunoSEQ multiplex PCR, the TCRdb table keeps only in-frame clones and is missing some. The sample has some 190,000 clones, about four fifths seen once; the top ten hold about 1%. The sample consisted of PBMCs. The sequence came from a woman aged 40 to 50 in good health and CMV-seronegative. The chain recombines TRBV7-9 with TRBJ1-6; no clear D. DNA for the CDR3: TGTGCCAGCGGAGAACATACTACACCCCTCCACTTT. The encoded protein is CASGEHTTPLHF.